A single sample gave rise to the 30 T cell receptor beta chains below, sequenced in a study of identifying expanded T cells in peripheral blood. Some clones are missing from TCRdb's copy, which holds only in-frame ones; the method was immunoSEQ multiplex PCR. The table has about 82,000 clones, roughly 90% seen once. Sequencing input: blood. Receptors were obtained from a person between 18 and 70 years old in good health.

The J gene is TRBJ1-1, the V gene TRBV18, with D unresolved. The germline CDR1 and CDR2 sequences are KGHSH and LQKENI. The CDR3 is made up of 12 amino acids. The V end was cut by 3 bases, the J end by 7 bases, with 9 bases between. DNA of the CDR3: TGTGCCAGCTCACCCAGACGGCTTGAAGCTTTCTTT. Residues: CASSPRRLEAFF.

The chain links TRBV7-8 to TRBJ2-2, with TRBD1 matching 8 bases. This CDR3 has 18 amino acids. With V trimmed by 5 bases and J by 0 bases, 11 bases remained unmatched. The germline CDR1 and CDR2 sequences are SGHVS and FQNEAQ. This CDR3 reads CASSPYGTGQANTGELFF. The DNA of the CDR3 is TGTGCCAGCAGCCCCTACGGGACAGGTCAAGCGAACACCGGGGAGCTGTTTTTT.

The V gene is TRBV30, the J gene TRBJ2-2; 9 bases are shared with TRBD1. This CDR3 is 15 amino acids long. Germline assignment: CDR1 GTSNPN and CDR2 SVGIG (reference sequence). Germline trimming cut 2 bases from V and 3 bases from J; bases unmatched to any gene: 4. CDR3 DNA: TGTGCCTGGAGTCTCCGGGACAGGGACACCGGGGAGCTGTTTTTT. This sequence encodes CAWSLRDRDTGELFF.

Only a few counts were recorded for this clone. The chain links TRBV19 to TRBJ1-5; TRBD1 aligns across 7 bases. The germline V gene encodes CDR1 LNHDA and CDR2 SQIVND (reference sequence). This CDR3 contains 15 residues. V dropped 0 bases and J dropped 2; count of bases not matched to a gene: 1. The CDR3 sequence is CASSIEQGRNQPQHF. In DNA form, the CDR3 reads TGTGCCAGTAGTATAGAACAGGGGCGCAATCAGCCCCAGCATTTT.

This clone has just a few counts. V gene TRBV30 combines with J gene TRBJ2-7; the D call may be TRBD1 or TRBD2 (5 bases each). Per germline, CDR1 GTSNPN and CDR2 SVGIG (reference sequence). CDR3 size: 19 residues. The V end was cut by 2 bases, the J end by 0 bases, with 26 bases between. CDR3 in DNA: TGTGCCTGGAGTTCCTCCTACCGGGACCCGCGATCGAGCTCCTACGAGCAGTACTTC. It codes for CAWSSSYRDPRSSSYEQYF. The full variable domain, completed using reference TRBV30 and TRBJ2-7, is SQTIHQWPATLVQPVGSPLSLECTVEGTSNPNLYWYRQAAGRGLQLLFYSVGIGQISSEVPQNLSASRPQDRQFILSSKKLLLSDSGFYLCAWSSSYRDPRSSSYEQYFGPGTRLTVT.

The rearrangement links TRBV5-1 to TRBJ1-1; 8 nucleotides agree with TRBD1. The CDR3 is 13 residues long. The trim removed 4 bases at V and 8 bases at J, leaving 7 bases unmatched. Germline CDR1 SGHRS, CDR2 YFSETQ. CDR3 sequence reads: CASSGGQGTEAFF. The CDR3 DNA sequence: TGCGCCAGCAGCGGAGGACAGGGTACCGAAGCTTTCTTT.

The chain combines TRBV4-2 with TRBJ2-3; 8 nucleotides match TRBD2. This CDR3 has 18 amino acids. Germline CDR1 is LGHNA and CDR2 is YNFKEQ. V was clipped by 3 bases and J by 1 base; unmatched bases: 12. CDR3 amino acids: CASSQFAGGGFGTDTQYF. The CDR3, as DNA: TGTGCCAGCAGCCAGTTTGCGGGAGGTGGTTTTGGCACAGATACGCAGTATTTT.

V is TRBV19 and J is TRBJ1-5; no clear D gene. Deletions cut 6 bases from V and 8 bases from J, with 11 bases between. CDR3 length: 12 residues. CDR1 and CDR2 from the germline V gene are LNHDA and SQIVND (reference sequence). This chain's CDR3 is CASRREAEPQHF. The CDR3 DNA reads as TGTGCCAGTAGGAGGGAGGCCGAGCCCCAGCATTTT.

V and J are TRBV2 and TRBJ1-4; D is unresolved. With 3 bases removed from V and 8 bases from J, the gap between germline ends came to 7 bases. Germline V CDR1 and CDR2: SNHLY, FYNNEI. The CDR3 length is 12 residues. This CDR3 reads CASSEGGEKLFF. For the CDR3, the DNA is TGTGCCAGCAGTGAGGGCGGGGAAAAACTGTTTTTT.

The chain is built from TRBV21-1 and TRBJ1-2. TRBV21-1 is a pseudogene. This CDR3 is 11 amino acids long. CDR3 in amino acids: CASSLNYGYTF. The DNA of the CDR3 is TGTGCCAGCAGCCTTAACTATGGCTACACCTTC.

The V and J genes are TRBV10-3 and TRBJ1-5, with D maybe TRBD1 (6 bases). V was clipped by 10 bases and J by 4 bases, with 14 bases between them. The germline gives CDR1 ENHRY, CDR2 SYGVKD. The CDR3 contains 13 residues. The CDR3 is CASLGGFNQPQHF. CDR3 bases: TGTGCCAGTTTAGGGGGATTTAATCAGCCCCAGCATTTT.

This rearrangement joins TRBV4-3 to TRBJ1-1; D is undetermined. The V end was cut by 1 base, the J end by 4 bases, with 10 bases between. CDR1 and CDR2 (germline): LGHNA, YSLEER. The CDR3 has 14 amino acids. The CDR3 region is CASSQVRWTTEAFF. DNA of the CDR3: TGCGCCAGCAGCCAAGTGAGGTGGACCACTGAAGCTTTCTTT.

This clone was picked up one time. The chain combines TRBV4-1 with TRBJ1-3, with 8 bases that match TRBD1. The CDR3 length is 19 residues. V lost 1 base to trimming and J lost 1 base; unmatched junction nucleotides: 12. Germline CDR1 MGHRA, CDR2 YSYEKL. CDR3 loop: CASSQAGPGQGLSGNTIYF. The DNA for the CDR3 is TGCGCCAGCAGCCAAGCGGGCCCCGGACAGGGACTATCTGGAAACACCATATATTTT.

This sequence joins TRBV30 and TRBJ1-1; tentatively, D is TRBD1 (6 bases). V lost 3 bases and J lost 0, with 17 bases in between. Germline V gene sequence: CDR1 GTSNPN, CDR2 SVGIG (reference sequence). The CDR3 spans 16 residues. CDR3 region: CAWRPGQVFMNTEAFF. In DNA, the CDR3 is TGTGCCTGGAGACCGGGACAAGTTTTCATGAACACTGAAGCTTTCTTT. Based on the CDR3 plus reference TRBV30 and TRBJ1-1, the full variable domain is SQTIHQWPATLVQPVGSPLSLECTVEGTSNPNLYWYRQAAGRGLQLLFYSVGIGQISSEVPQNLSASRPQDRQFILSSKKLLLSDSGFYLCAWRPGQVFMNTEAFFGQGTRLTVV.

The chain uses TRBV7-9 and TRBJ2-1, with 7 bases identical to TRBD2. V lost 6 bases and J lost 3; bases outside the gene matches: 8. The CDR3 covers 15 residues. From germline, CDR1 is SEHNR and CDR2 FQNEAQ (reference sequence). CDR3 protein: CASRPSGPFYNEQFF. CDR3 in DNA: TGTGCCAGCAGACCTAGCGGACCTTTCTACAATGAGCAGTTCTTC.

The rearrangement links TRBV11-3 to TRBJ2-7, with 9 nucleotides matching TRBD1. Germline V lookup: CDR1 SGHNT, CDR2 YENEEA. The V gene end was trimmed by 5 bases and the J gene end by 2 bases; junction bases not matched to a gene: 7. The CDR3 loop spans 15 amino acids. The CDR3 coding sequence is TGTGCCAGCAGCCAGAGAGGGACAGGGCCCTACGAGCAGTACTTC. Protein sequence: CASSQRGTGPYEQYF.

This chain links TRBV6-6 with TRBJ1-1; 7 bases fit TRBD1. Germline loops: CDR1 MNHNY, CDR2 SVGAGI (reference sequence). This CDR3 is 16 amino acids long. Trimming at V came to 5 bases and at J to 0 bases, leaving 9 bases not matched to a gene. This chain's CDR3 is CASSPRGGQLNTEAFF. The CDR3 DNA reads TGTGCCAGCAGTCCCCGGGGGGGACAGCTGAACACTGAAGCTTTCTTT.

The rearrangement uses TRBV4-1 and TRBJ2-3; TRBD2 aligns across 11 bases. There are 20 residues in the CDR3. Germline CDR1 MGHRA, CDR2 YSYEKL. The V gene end was trimmed by 1 base and the J gene end by 1 base; junction bases not matched to a gene: 13. The CDR3 DNA reads TGCGCCAGCAGCCAAGTACTAGCGGGGGCACGGATAGTTGGCACAGATACGCAGTATTTT. This codes for CASSQVLAGARIVGTDTQYF.

V and J are TRBV7-3 and TRBJ2-6, with no clear D. Germline values: CDR1 SGHTA, CDR2 FQGTGA. The CDR3 loop spans 15 amino acids. Trimming removed 2 bases from V and 3 bases from J, with 8 bases in between. The CDR3 sequence: CASSLGELGANVLTF. The CDR3 nucleotides read TGTGCCAGCAGCTTAGGAGAGCTTGGGGCCAACGTCCTGACTTTC.

The chain joins TRBV7-9 to TRBJ2-1, with 10 bases fitting TRBD2. CDR1 and CDR2 from the germline V gene are SEHNR and FQNEAQ (reference sequence). The ends lost 6 bases at V and 5 bases at J; junction bases unmatched: 10. The CDR3 extends over 16 amino acids. This CDR3 is CASSSSGTSADNEQFF. The CDR3 bases are TGTGCCAGCAGTTCCTCCGGGACTAGCGCTGACAATGAGCAGTTCTTC.

The chain employs TRBV19 and TRBJ1-1; D possibly corresponds to TRBD1 (5 bases). The CDR3 totals 14 residues. V was cut by 0 bases and J by 4 bases, with 9 bases left in between. Germline assignment: CDR1 LNHDA and CDR2 SQIVND (reference sequence). The CDR3 sequence is CASSIDRVSTEAFF. The CDR3 nucleotides read TGTGCCAGTAGTATAGACAGGGTATCCACTGAAGCTTTCTTT. The whole variable domain, filled in from reference TRBV19 and TRBJ1-1, reads DGGITQSPKYLFRKEGQNVTLSCEQNLNHDAMYWYRQDPGQGLRLIYYSQIVNDFQKGDIAEGYSVSREKKESFPLTVTSAQKNPTAFYLCASSIDRVSTEAFFGQGTRLTVV.

This chain connects TRBV19 to TRBJ1-6; no clear D. The V gene lost 3 bases and the J gene lost 7 bases, with 10 bases spanning the gap. The CDR3 has 14 amino acids. Germline CDR1 LNHDA, CDR2 SQIVND (reference sequence). The CDR3 spells CASSIGQENSPLHF. CDR3 DNA: TGTGCCAGTAGTATCGGTCAGGAGAATTCACCCCTCCACTTT.

The chain is built from TRBV6-1 and TRBJ1-2; weak D call: TRBD1 (5 bases). Germline V gene data show CDR1 as MNHNS and CDR2 as SASEGT. Deletions cut 3 bases from V and 10 bases from J, with 9 bases between. The CDR3 spans 11 residues. The CDR3 reads CASSEGVDYTF. DNA for the CDR3: TGTGCCAGCAGTGAGGGGGTTGACTACACCTTC.

V and J are TRBV19 and TRBJ1-4; 12 bases fit TRBD1. The CDR3 is made up of 16 amino acids. The germline V gene encodes CDR1 LNHDA and CDR2 SQIVND (reference sequence). J lost 8 bases, V lost 3 bases, and 7 bases had no gene match. CDR3 sequence: CASSMAGGTGGEKLFF. The CDR3 DNA reads TGTGCCAGTAGTATGGCCGGCGGGACAGGGGGCGAAAAACTGTTTTTT.

This clone occurred a few times. J is TRBJ2-2 and V is TRBV9; 10 bases are shared with TRBD1. The CDR3 consists of 16 residues. Trimming at V came to 0 bases and at J to 5 bases, leaving 4 bases not matched to a gene. Germline-derived CDR1 and CDR2 are SGDLS and YYNGEE. CDR3 protein: CASSVEDRGVTGELFF. CDR3 bases: TGTGCCAGCAGCGTAGAGGACAGGGGGGTTACCGGGGAGCTGTTTTTT.

This clone was observed a single time. This chain uses TRBV7-9 with TRBJ1-2; no reliable D call. The CDR3 length is 12 residues. Germline V gives CDR1 SEHNR, CDR2 FQNEAQ (reference sequence). The ends were cut back, 3 bases at V and 4 bases at J, with 6 bases in the middle. For the CDR3, the DNA is TGTGCCAGCAGCTTTGGAGCCTATGGCTACACCTTC. It specifies CASSFGAYGYTF.

CDR3 in amino acids: CASSLGTGLENTIYF. CDR3 nucleotide sequence: TGTGCCAGCAGCTTGGGGACAGGGCTCGAAAACACCATATATTTT. The chain is built from TRBV5-8 and TRBJ1-3; 8 nucleotides line up with TRBD1. This CDR3 contains 15 residues. CDR1 is SGHTS and CDR2 is YDEGEE in the germline V gene. Losses at the gene ends were 0 bases for V and 6 bases for J; bases not matched to a gene: 5.

The rearrangement uses TRBV5-1 and TRBJ2-1; unclear D gene. The germline V gene has CDR1 SGHRS and CDR2 YFSETQ. The CDR3 totals 13 residues. Trimming took off 9 bases at V and 7 bases at J, with 17 bases between the two ends. The CDR3 DNA follows: TGCGCCACCAAGACCGAATCTCGGAATGAGCAGTTCTTC. Translating it yields CATKTESRNEQFF.

The CDR3 DNA follows: TGTGCCAGCGTTTGGACAGAGGGGTCCTCAGCGCAGTATTTT. Translating it yields CASVWTEGSSAQYF. The V and J genes are TRBV2 and TRBJ2-3; possibly TRBD1 for D (6 bases). CDR1 is SNHLY and CDR2 is FYNNEI in the germline V gene. The germline V and J ends were trimmed by 8 bases and 10 bases, with 22 bases remaining between them. CDR3 size: 14 residues.

Here the CDR3 reads CASSVGAGAYSEQYF. The CDR3 coding sequence is TGTGCCAGCAGCGTAGGAGCAGGGGCCTATTCCGAGCAGTACTTC. The chain is built from TRBV9 and TRBJ2-7; the D gene is possibly TRBD1 (6 bases). Germline CDR1 reads SGDLS; CDR2 reads YYNGEE. The CDR3 is made up of 15 amino acids. V shed 0 bases and J shed 6 bases, with 16 bases lying between them.